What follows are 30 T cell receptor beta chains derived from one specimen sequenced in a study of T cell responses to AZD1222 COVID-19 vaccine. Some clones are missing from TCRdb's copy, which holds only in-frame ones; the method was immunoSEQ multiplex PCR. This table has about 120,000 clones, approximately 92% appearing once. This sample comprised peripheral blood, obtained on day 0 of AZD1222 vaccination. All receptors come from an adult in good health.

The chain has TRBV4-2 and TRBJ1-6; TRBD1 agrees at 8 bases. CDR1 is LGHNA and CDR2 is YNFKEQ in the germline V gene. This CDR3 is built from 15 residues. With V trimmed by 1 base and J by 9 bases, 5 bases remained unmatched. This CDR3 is CASSQADRGGSPLHF. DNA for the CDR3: TGTGCCAGCAGCCAAGCCGACAGGGGCGGTTCACCCCTCCACTTT.

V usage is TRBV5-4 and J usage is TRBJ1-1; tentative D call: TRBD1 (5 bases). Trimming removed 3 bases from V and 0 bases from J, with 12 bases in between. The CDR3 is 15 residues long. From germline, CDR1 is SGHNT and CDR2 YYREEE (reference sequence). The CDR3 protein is CASSSRQSMNTEAFF. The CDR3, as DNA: TGTGCCAGCAGCTCTCGACAGAGTATGAACACTGAAGCTTTCTTT.

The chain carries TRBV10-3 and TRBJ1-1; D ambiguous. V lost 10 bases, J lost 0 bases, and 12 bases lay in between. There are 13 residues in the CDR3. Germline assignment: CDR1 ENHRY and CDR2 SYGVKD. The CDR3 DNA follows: TGTGCCACAGCTACAGCGATGAACACTGAAGCTTTCTTT. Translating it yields CATATAMNTEAFF.

For the CDR3, the DNA is TGTGCCAGCAGCTTAGAGGGACAGGGGGGTACCTACGAGCAGTACTTC. Protein sequence: CASSLEGQGGTYEQYF. The chain recombines TRBV7-8 with TRBJ2-7; 11 nucleotides agree with TRBD1. CDR1 is SGHVS and CDR2 is FQNEAQ in the germline V gene. This CDR3 comprises 16 residues. V trimming: 1 base; J trimming: 2 bases; junction bases outside the gene matches: 4.

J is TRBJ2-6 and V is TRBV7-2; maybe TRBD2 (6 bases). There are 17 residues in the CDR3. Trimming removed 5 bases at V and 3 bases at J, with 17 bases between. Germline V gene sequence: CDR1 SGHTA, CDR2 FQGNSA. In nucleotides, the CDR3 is TGTGCCAGCAGCGTACGGACACGGAGGGGTGGGGCCAACGTCCTGACTTTC. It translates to CASSVRTRRGGANVLTF.

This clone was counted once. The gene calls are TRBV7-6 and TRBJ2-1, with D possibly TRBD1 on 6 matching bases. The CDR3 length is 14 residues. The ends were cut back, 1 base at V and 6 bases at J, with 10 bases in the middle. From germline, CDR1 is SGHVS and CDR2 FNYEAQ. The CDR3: CASSLGQAVNEQFF. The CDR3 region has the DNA TGTGCCAGCAGCTTAGGACAGGCGGTCAATGAGCAGTTCTTC.

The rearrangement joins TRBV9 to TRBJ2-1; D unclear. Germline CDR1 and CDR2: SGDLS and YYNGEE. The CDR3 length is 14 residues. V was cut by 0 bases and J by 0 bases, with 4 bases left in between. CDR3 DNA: TGTGCCAGCAGCGTAGTGAGCTCCTACAATGAGCAGTTCTTC. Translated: CASSVVSSYNEQFF.

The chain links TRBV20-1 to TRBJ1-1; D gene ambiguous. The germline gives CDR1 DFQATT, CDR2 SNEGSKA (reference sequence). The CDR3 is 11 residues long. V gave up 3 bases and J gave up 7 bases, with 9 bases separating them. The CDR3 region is CSARGLVEAFF. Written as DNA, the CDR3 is TGCAGTGCTAGGGGTCTGGTTGAAGCTTTCTTT.

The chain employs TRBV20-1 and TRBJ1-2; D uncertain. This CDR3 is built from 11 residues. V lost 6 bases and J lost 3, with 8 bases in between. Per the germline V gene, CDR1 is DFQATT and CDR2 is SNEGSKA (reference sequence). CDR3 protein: CSAVVDYGYTF. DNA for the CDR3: TGCAGTGCGGTGGTTGACTATGGCTACACCTTC.

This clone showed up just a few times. Here the CDR3 reads CASSLEQGGSDNSPLHF. CDR3 DNA sequence: TGTGCCAGCAGTCTAGAACAGGGAGGGTCGGATAATTCACCCCTCCACTTT. V gene TRBV28 combines with J gene TRBJ1-6, with D perhaps TRBD1 (6 bases). The CDR3 covers 17 residues. The germline gives CDR1 MDHEN, CDR2 SYDVKM. V lost 5 bases, J lost 5 bases, and 19 bases lay in between.

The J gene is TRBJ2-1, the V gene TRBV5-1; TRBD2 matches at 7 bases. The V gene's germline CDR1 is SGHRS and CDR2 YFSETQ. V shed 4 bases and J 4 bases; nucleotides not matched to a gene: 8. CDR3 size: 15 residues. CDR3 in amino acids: CASSRSGERYNEQFF. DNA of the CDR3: TGCGCCAGCAGCCGAAGCGGGGAGAGGTACAATGAGCAGTTCTTC.

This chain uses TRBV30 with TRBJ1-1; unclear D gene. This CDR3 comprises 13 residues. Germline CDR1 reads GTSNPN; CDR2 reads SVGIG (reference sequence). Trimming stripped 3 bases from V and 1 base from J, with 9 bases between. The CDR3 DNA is TGTGCCTGGAGCTGGCGGCCGAACACTGAAGCTTTCTTT. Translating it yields CAWSWRPNTEAFF.

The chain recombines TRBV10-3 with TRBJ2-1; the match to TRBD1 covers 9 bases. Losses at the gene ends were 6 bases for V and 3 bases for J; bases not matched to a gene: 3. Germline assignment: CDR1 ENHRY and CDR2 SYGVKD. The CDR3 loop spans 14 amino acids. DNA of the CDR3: TGTGCCATCAGAAGGACAGGGGACTACAATGAGCAGTTCTTC. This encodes CAIRRTGDYNEQFF.

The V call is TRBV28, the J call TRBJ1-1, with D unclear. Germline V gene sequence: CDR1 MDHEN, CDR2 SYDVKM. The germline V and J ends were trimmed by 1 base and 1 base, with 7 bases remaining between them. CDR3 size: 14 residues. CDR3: CASSLSGENTEAFF. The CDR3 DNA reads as TGTGCCAGCAGTTTATCGGGCGAGAACACTGAAGCTTTCTTT.

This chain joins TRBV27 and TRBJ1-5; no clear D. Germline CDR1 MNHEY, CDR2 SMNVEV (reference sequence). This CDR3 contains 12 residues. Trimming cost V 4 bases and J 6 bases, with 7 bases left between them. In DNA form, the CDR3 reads TGTGCCAGCAGTTCCGCGGGTCAGCCCCAGCATTTT. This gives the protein CASSSAGQPQHF.

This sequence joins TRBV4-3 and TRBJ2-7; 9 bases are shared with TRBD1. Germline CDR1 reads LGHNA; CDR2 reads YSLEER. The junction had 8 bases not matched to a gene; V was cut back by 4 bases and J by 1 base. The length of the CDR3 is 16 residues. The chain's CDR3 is CASSLRTGATSYEQYF. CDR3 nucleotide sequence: TGCGCCAGCAGCCTCCGGACAGGGGCGACTTCCTACGAGCAGTACTTC.

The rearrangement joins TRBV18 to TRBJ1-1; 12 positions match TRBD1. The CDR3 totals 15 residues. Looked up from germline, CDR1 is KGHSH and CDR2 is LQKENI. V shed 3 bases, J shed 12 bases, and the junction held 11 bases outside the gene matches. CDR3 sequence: CASSPEPGQGAKTFF. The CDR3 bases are TGTGCCAGCTCACCTGAACCGGGACAGGGGGCGAAAACTTTCTTT.

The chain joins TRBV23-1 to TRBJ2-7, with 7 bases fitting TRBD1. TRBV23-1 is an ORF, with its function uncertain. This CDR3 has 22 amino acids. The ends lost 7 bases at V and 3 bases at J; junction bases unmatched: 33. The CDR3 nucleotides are TGCGCCAGCACCCGTCCATCTGTTTTATGTCCAGGACAGGAGATTCTACGCTACGAGCAGTACTTC. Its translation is CASTRPSVLCPGQEILRYEQYF.

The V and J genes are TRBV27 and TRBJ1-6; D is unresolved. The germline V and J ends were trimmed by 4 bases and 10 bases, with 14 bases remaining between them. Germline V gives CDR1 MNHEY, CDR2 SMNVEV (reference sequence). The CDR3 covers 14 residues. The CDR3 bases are TGTGCCAGCAGTTATGGCCTATCTAACTCACCCCTCCACTTT. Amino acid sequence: CASSYGLSNSPLHF.

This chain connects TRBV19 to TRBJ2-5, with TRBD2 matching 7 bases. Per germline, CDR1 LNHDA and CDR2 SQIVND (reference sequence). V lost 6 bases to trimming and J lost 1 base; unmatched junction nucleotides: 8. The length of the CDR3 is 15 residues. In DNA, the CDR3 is TGTGCCAGTAGATGGAAGTGGGAGGGCCAAGAGACCCAGTACTTC. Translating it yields CASRWKWEGQETQYF.

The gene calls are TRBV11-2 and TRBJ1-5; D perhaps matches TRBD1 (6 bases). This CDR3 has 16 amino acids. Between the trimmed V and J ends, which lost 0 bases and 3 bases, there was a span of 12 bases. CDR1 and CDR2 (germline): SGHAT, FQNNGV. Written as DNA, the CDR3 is TGTGCCAGCAGCTTAGATCAGGGGACCTCCAATCAGCCCCAGCATTTT. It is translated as CASSLDQGTSNQPQHF.

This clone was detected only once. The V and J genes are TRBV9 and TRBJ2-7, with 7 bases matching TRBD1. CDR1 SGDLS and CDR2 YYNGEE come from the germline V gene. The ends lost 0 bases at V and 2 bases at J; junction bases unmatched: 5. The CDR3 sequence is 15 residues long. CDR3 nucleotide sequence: TGTGCCAGCAGCGTAGCCGGCCAGGGGGCCTACGAGCAGTACTTC. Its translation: CASSVAGQGAYEQYF.

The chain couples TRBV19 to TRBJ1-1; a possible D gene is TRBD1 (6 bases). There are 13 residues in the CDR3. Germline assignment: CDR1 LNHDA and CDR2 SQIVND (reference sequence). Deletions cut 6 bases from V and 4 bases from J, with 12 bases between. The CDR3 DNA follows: TGTGCCAGTAGGGGGGGGCCTGGCACTGAAGCTTTCTTT. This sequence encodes CASRGGPGTEAFF.

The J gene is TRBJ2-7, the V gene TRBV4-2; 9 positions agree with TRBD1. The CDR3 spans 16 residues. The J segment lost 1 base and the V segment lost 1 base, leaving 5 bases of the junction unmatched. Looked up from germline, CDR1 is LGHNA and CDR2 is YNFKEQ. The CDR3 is CASSQGGDRVSYEQYF. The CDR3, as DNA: TGTGCCAGCAGCCAAGGGGGGGACAGGGTGTCCTACGAGCAGTACTTC.

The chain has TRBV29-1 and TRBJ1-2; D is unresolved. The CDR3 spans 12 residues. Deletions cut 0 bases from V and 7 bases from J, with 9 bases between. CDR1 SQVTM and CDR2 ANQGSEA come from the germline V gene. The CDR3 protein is CSVEEQGGGYTF. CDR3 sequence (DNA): TGCAGCGTTGAAGAACAAGGTGGTGGCTACACCTTC.

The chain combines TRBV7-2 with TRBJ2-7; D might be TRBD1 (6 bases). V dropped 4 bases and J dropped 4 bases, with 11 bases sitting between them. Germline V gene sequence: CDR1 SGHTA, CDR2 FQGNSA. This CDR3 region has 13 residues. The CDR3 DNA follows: TGTGCCAGCAGCTCCAGGGGACCATACGAGCAGTACTTC. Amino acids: CASSSRGPYEQYF.

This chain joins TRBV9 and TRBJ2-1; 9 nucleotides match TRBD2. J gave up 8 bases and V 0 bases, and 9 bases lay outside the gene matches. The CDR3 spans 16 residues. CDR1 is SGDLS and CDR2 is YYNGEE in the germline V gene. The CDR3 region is CASSVGETSGTDEQFF. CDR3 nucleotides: TGTGCCAGCAGCGTAGGGGAGACTAGCGGCACGGATGAGCAGTTCTTC. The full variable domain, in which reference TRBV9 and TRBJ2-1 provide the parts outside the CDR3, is DSGVTQTPKHLITATGQRVTLRCSPRSGDLSVYWYQQSLDQGLQFLIQYYNGEERAKGNILERFSAQQFPDLHSELNLSSLELGDSALYFCASSVGETSGTDEQFFGPGTRLTVL.

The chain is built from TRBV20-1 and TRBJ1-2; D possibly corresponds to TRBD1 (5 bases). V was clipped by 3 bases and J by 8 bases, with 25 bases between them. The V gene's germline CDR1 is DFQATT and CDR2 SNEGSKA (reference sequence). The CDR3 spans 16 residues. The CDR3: CSASDPGPEELWGYTF. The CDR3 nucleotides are TGCAGTGCTAGTGACCCGGGACCGGAGGAACTATGGGGCTACACCTTC.

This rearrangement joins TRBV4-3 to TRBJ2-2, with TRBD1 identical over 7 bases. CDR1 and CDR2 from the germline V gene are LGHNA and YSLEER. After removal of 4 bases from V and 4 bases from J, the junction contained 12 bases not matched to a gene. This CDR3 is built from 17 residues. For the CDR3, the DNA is TGCGCCAGCAGCCCAAGTCCGGGGACAGCATCCACCGGGGAGCTGTTTTTT. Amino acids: CASSPSPGTASTGELFF.

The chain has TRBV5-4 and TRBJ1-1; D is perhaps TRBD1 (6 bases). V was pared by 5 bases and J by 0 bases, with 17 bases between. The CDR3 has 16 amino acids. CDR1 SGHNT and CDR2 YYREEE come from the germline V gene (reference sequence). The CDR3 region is CASSLSPGQLNTEAFF. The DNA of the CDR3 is TGTGCCAGCAGTTTATCCCCGGGACAACTGAACACTGAAGCTTTCTTT.